Reported below is one T cell receptor beta chain. Its cognate antigen is unknown. The data originate from a study of cytomegalovirus exposure and HLA in healthy donors. The data were produced by immunoSEQ multiplex PCR, yet TCRdb's version contains in-frame clones alone and is incomplete. Here the sample spans 55,000 to 70,000 clones, 91% being singletons. Findings of the study overall: Cytomegalovirus-associated TCR beta chains were listed, numbering 164.

The CDR3 has 15 amino acids. Trimming removed 5 bases from V and 7 bases from J; junction bases left unmatched: 9. Germline values: CDR1 SGHAT, CDR2 FQNNGV. J is TRBJ1-4 and V is TRBV11-2; 8 bases align to TRBD1. The sequencing sample was made of PBMCs. The TCR was taken from a man younger than 35 in good health and CMV-seronegative. CDR3 DNA: TGTGCCAGCAGCCCGATACAGGGGGAGGTTGAAAAACTGTTTTTT. Translation: CASSPIQGEVEKLFF.